This T cell receptor beta chain comes out of a study of OX40 agonist ivuxolimab in advanced cancers. Sequencing was performed with immunoSEQ multiplex PCR; in TCRdb, only in-frame clones are kept and a portion is missing. The table shows 70,000 to 95,000 clones, with 90% occurring only once. The CDR3 extends over 15 amino acids. From germline, CDR1 is LNHNV and CDR2 YYDKDF (reference sequence). V lost 3 bases, J lost 5 bases, and 6 bases stayed unmatched. This TCR came from an adult with an advanced solid tumor such as melanoma, head and neck, liver or kidney cancer. Sequences were derived from CD4+ or CD8+ T cells sorted from blood, sampled in a trial of the OX40 agonist ivuxolimab. This chain uses TRBV15 with TRBJ1-4, with 7 positions matching TRBD1. Written as DNA, the CDR3 is TGTGCCACCAGCAGCTGGGACAGATCGAATGAAAAACTGTTTTTT. Its translation: CATSSWDRSNEKLFF.